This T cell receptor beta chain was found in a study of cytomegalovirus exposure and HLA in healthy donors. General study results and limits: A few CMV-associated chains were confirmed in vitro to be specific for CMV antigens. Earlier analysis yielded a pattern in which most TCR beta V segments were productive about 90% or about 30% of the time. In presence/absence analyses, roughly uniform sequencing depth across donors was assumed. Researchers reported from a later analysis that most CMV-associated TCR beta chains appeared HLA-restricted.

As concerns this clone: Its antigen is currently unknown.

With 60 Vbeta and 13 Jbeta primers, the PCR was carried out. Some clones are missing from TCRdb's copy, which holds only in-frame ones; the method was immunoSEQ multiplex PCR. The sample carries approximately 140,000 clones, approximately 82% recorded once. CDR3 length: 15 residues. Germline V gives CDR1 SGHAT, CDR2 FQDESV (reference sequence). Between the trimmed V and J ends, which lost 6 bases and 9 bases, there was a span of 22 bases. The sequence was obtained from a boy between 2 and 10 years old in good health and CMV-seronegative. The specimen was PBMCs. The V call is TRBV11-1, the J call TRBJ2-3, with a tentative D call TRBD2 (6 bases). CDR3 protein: CASSYSAGTARTQYF. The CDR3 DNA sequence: TGTGCCAGCAGTTACTCTGCCGGGACTGCCAGAACGCAGTATTTT.